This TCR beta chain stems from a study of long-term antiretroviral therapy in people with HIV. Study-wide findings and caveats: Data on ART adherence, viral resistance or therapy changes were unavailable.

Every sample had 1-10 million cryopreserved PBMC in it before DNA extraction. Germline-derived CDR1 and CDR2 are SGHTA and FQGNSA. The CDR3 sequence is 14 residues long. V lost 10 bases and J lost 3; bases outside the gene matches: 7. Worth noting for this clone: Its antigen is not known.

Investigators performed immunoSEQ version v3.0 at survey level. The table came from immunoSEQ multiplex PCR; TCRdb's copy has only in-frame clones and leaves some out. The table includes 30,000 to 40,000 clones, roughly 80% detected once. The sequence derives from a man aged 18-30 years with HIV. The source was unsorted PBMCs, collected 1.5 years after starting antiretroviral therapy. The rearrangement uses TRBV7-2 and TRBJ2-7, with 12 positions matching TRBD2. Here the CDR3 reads CATRPSGRVYEQYF. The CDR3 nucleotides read TGTGCCACCAGACCTAGCGGGAGGGTCTACGAGCAGTACTTC.